This TCR beta chain emerged from a study of OX40 agonist ivuxolimab in advanced cancers. Germline V gene data show CDR1 as MNHEY and CDR2 as SMNVEV (reference sequence). The junction had 10 bases not matched to a gene; V was cut back by 3 bases and J by 3 bases. The CDR3 length is 16 residues. TCRdb's copy holds only in-frame clones and misses some; the assay was immunoSEQ multiplex PCR. This sample has about 64,000 clones, with about 89% found just once. Systemic immunosuppression or a history of autoimmune disease excluded patients. This TCR came from an adult with an advanced solid tumor such as melanoma, head and neck, liver or kidney cancer. V usage is TRBV27 and J usage is TRBJ2-7; TRBD1 matches 8 bases. The sequencing here drew on CD4+ or CD8+ T cells sorted from blood, taken in a trial of the OX40 agonist ivuxolimab. The CDR3 protein is CASSLGPGQGVYEQYF. Written as DNA, the CDR3 is TGTGCCAGCAGTTTGGGGCCCGGACAGGGAGTCTACGAGCAGTACTTC.